This record concerns one T cell receptor beta chain sequence. The data stem from a study of a mutant IDH1 vaccine in newly diagnosed glioma. Study overall: Sex distribution of treated patients was approximately 60% male and roughly 38% female; mean age was around 40 years. Earlier care involved radiotherapy, temozolomide, or both, and the majority received both.

CDR3 length: 15 residues. V was pared by 2 bases and J by 3 bases, with 13 bases between. Germline values: CDR1 SNHLY, CDR2 FYNNEI. Sequenced by immunoSEQ multiplex PCR; TCRdb stores in-frame clones only, minus some. This table holds over 75,000 clones, around four fifths found once. The time point is: baseline, week 1 (first vaccination visit). The sample's treatment: pre-vaccination baseline after standard-of-care therapy. Sequenced material: PBMCs, taken from a glioma patient treated with radiotherapy, temozolomide or both. This clonotype was obtained from a man aged 35 to 55 with glioma. The gene calls are TRBV2 and TRBJ1-2, with a possible D match to TRBD1 (6 bases). In DNA form, the CDR3 reads TGTGCCAGCAGTGAATTAGGAGGGGGGGACTATGGCTACACCTTC. As protein: CASSELGGGDYGYTF. Combining the CDR3 with reference TRBV2 and TRBJ1-2 gives the whole variable domain EPEVTQTPSHQVTQMGQEVILRCVPISNHLYFYWYRQILGQKVEFLVSFYNNEISEKSEIFDDQFSVERPDGSNFTLKIRSTKLEDSAMYFCASSELGGGDYGYTFGSGTRLTVV.